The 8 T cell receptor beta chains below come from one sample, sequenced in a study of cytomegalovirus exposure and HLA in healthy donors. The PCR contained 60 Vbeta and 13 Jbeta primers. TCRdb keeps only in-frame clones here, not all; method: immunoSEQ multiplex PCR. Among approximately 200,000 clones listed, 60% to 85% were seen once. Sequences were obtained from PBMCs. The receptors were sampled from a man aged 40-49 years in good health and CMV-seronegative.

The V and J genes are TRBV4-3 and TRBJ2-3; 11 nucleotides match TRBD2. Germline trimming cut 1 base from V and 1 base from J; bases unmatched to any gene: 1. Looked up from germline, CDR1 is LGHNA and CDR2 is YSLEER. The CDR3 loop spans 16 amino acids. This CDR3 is CASSQGGLAGTDTQYF. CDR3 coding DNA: TGCGCCAGCAGCCAAGGGGGACTAGCGGGCACAGATACGCAGTATTTT.

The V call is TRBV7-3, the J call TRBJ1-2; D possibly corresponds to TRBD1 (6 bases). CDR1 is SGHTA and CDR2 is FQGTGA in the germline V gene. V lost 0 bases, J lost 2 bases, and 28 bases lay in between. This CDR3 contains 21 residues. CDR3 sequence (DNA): TGTGCCAGCAGCTTAACGCCAACAGGGAGGGTGGTAAAGAGGGGGAACTATGGCTACACCTTC. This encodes CASSLTPTGRVVKRGNYGYTF.

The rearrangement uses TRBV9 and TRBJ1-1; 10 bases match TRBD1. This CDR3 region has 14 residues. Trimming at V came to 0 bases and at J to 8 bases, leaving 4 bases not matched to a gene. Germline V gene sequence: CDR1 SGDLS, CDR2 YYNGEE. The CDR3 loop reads CASSVEDRGMEAFF. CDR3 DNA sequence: TGTGCCAGCAGCGTAGAGGACAGGGGGATGGAAGCTTTCTTT.

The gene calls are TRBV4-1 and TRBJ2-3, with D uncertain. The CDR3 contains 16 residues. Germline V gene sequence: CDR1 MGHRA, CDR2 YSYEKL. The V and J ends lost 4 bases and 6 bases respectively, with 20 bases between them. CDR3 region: CASSLSPGQATDTQYF. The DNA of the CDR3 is TGCGCCAGCAGCCTATCACCGGGTCAAGCGACCGATACGCAGTATTTT.

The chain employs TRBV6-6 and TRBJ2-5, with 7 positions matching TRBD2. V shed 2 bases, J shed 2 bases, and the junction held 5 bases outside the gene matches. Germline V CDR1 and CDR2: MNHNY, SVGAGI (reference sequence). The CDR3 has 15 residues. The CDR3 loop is CASSYTGTKQETQYF. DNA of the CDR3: TGTGCCAGCAGTTACACCGGGACTAAACAAGAGACCCAGTACTTC.

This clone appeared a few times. CDR3 sequence: CASSPRGPETQYF. The CDR3 bases are TGTGCCAGCAGCCCCCGCGGGCCGGAGACCCAGTACTTC. The rearrangement uses TRBV7-9 and TRBJ2-5; TRBD2 might be the D (5 bases). The CDR3 spans 13 residues. V was shortened by 5 bases and J by 5 bases, with 12 bases between the two germline ends. Per the germline V gene, CDR1 is SEHNR and CDR2 is FQNEAQ (reference sequence). Using reference TRBV7-9 and TRBJ2-5 for the parts outside the CDR3, the full variable domain is DTGVSQNPRHKITKRGQNVTFRCDPISEHNRLYWYRQTLGQGPEFLTYFQNEAQLEKSRLLSDRFSAERPKGSFSTLEIQRTEQGDSAMYLCASSPRGPETQYFGPGTRLLVL.

The CDR3 sequence: CASALAGRVSGPQHF. CDR3 bases: TGTGCCAGTGCCTTGGCCGGGAGGGTATCCGGGCCCCAGCATTTT. This chain uses TRBV19 with TRBJ1-5, with unresolved D. CDR1 is LNHDA and CDR2 is SQIVND in the germline V gene (reference sequence). Trimming removed 8 bases from V and 9 bases from J, with 23 bases in between. The CDR3 covers 15 residues.

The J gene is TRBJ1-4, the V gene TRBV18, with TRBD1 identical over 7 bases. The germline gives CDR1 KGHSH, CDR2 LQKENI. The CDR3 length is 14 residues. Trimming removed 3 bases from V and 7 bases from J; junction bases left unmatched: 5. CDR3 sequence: CASSPTGSGEKLFF. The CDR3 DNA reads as TGTGCCAGCTCACCGACAGGGTCCGGTGAAAAACTGTTTTTT.